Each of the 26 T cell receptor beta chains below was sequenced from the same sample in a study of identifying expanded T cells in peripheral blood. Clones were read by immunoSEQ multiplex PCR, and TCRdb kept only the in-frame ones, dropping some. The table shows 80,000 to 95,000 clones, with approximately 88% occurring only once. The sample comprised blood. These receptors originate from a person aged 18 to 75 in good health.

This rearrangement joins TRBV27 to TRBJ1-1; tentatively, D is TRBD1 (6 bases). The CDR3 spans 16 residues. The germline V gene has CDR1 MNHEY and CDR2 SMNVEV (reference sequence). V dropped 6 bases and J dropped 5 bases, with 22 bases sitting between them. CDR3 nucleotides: TGTGCCAGCAGCCCAAGTTCGACAGGTTTGCGAACTGAAGCTTTCTTT. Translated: CASSPSSTGLRTEAFF.

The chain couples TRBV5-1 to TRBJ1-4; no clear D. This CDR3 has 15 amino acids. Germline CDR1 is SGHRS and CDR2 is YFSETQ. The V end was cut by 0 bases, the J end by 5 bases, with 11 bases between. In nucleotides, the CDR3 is TGCGCCAGCAGCTTGGGGGCAGGCCTGAATGAAAAACTGTTTTTT. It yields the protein CASSLGAGLNEKLFF.

The CDR3 sequence is CSVGTSGSEVETQYF. CDR3 sequence (DNA): TGCAGCGTGGGGACTAGCGGGAGTGAGGTGGAGACCCAGTACTTC. The chain joins TRBV29-1 to TRBJ2-5, with 14 bases that match TRBD2. The J segment lost 5 bases and the V segment lost 6 bases, leaving 8 bases of the junction unmatched. The germline V gene has CDR1 SQVTM and CDR2 ANQGSEA. The length of the CDR3 is 15 residues. Based on the CDR3 plus reference TRBV29-1 and TRBJ2-5, the full variable domain is SAVISQKPSRDICQRGTSLTIQCQVDSQVTMMFWYRQQPGQSLTLIATANQGSEATYESGFVIDKFPISRPNLTFSTLTVSNMSPEDSSIYLCSVGTSGSEVETQYFGPGTRLLVL.

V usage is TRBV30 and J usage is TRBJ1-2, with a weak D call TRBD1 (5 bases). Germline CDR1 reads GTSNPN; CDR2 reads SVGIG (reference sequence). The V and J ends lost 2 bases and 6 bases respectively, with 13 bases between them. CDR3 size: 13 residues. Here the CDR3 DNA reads TGTGCCTGGAGTACCAGGGTGCACCATGGCTACACCTTC. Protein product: CAWSTRVHHGYTF.

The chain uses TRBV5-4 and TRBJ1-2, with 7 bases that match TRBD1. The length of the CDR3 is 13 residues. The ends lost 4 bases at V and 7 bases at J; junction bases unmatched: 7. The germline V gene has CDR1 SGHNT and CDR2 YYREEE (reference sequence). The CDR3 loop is CASSRDRERGYTF. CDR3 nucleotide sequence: TGTGCCAGCAGCCGAGACAGGGAGCGTGGCTACACCTTC. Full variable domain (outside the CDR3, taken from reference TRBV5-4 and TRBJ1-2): ETGVTQSPTHLIKTRGQQVTLRCSSQSGHNTVSWYQQALGQGPQFIFQYYREEENGRGNFPPRFSGLQFPNYSSELNVNALELDDSALYLCASSRDRERGYTFGSGTRLTVV.

In DNA form, the CDR3 reads TGTGCCATCAGTGCCCAAACCGACTACAATGAGCAGTTCTTC. Encoded protein: CAISAQTDYNEQFF. The rearrangement joins TRBV10-3 to TRBJ2-1; D unresolved. The length of the CDR3 is 14 residues. V was clipped by 4 bases and J by 3 bases, with 10 bases between them. Germline assignment: CDR1 ENHRY and CDR2 SYGVKD.

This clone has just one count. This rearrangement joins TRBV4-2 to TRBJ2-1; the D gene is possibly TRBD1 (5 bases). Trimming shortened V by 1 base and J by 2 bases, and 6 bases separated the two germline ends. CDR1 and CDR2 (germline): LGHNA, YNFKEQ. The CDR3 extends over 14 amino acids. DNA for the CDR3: TGTGCCAGCAGCCAAGGGGGCCCCTACAATGAGCAGTTCTTC. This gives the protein CASSQGGPYNEQFF.

The CDR3 region is CASSDGTSGDNEQFF. The CDR3 nucleotides read TGTGCCAGCAGTGACGGGACTAGCGGGGACAATGAGCAGTTCTTC. The chain has TRBV6-4 and TRBJ2-1, with TRBD2 matching over 13 bases. Germline CDR1 and CDR2: MRHNA and SNTAGT. This CDR3 comprises 15 residues. V lost 2 bases to trimming and J lost 5 bases; unmatched junction nucleotides: 0.

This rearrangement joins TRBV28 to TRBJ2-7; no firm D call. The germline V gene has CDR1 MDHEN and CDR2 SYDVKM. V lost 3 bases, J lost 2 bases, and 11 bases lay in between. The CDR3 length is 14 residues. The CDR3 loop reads CASSLGLGAYEQYF. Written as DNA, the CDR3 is TGTGCCAGCAGTTTGGGTCTCGGAGCCTACGAGCAGTACTTC.

The CDR3: CASSAARINYGYTF. For the CDR3, the DNA is TGTGCCAGCAGCGCCGCACGGATCAACTATGGCTACACCTTC. The V call is TRBV9, the J call TRBJ1-2, with D uncertain. V was cut by 3 bases and J by 2 bases, with 11 bases left in between. The germline V gene has CDR1 SGDLS and CDR2 YYNGEE. The CDR3 runs to 14 residues.

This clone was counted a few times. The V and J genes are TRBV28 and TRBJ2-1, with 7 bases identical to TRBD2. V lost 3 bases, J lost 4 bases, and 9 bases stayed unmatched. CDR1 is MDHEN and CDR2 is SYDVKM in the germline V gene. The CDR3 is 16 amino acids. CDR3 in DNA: TGTGCCAGCAGTTTTGCGGGAGACCTGAAATACAATGAGCAGTTCTTC. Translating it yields CASSFAGDLKYNEQFF. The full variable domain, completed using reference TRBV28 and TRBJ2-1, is DVKVTQSSRYLVKRTGEKVFLECVQDMDHENMFWYRQDPGLGLRLIYFSYDVKMKEKGDIPEGYSVSREKKERFSLILESASTNQTSMYLCASSFAGDLKYNEQFFGPGTRLTVL.

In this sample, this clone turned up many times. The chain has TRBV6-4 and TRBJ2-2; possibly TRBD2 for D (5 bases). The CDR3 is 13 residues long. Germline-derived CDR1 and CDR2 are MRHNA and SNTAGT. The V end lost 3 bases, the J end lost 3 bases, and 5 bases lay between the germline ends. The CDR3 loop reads CASSEDYTGELFF. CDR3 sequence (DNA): TGTGCCAGCAGTGAGGACTACACCGGGGAGCTGTTTTTT.

In DNA, the CDR3 is TGTGCCAGCAGTTTGGTGAGTCCCACAGGGGTGCAGTACTTC. Protein: CASSLVSPTGVQYF. This chain connects TRBV28 to TRBJ2-7; TRBD1 agrees at 7 bases. The CDR3 spans 14 residues. Germline trimming cut 3 bases from V and 9 bases from J; bases unmatched to any gene: 11. CDR1 MDHEN and CDR2 SYDVKM come from the germline V gene. Complete variable domain (other parts from reference TRBV28 and TRBJ2-7): DVKVTQSSRYLVKRTGEKVFLECVQDMDHENMFWYRQDPGLGLRLIYFSYDVKMKEKGDIPEGYSVSREKKERFSLILESASTNQTSMYLCASSLVSPTGVQYFGPGTRLTVT.

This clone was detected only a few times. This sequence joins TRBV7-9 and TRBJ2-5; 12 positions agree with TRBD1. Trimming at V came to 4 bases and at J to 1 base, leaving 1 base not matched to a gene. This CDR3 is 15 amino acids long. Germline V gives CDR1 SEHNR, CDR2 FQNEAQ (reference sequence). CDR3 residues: CASSSGQGAQETQYF. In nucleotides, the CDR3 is TGTGCCAGCAGCTCGGGACAGGGGGCCCAAGAGACCCAGTACTTC.

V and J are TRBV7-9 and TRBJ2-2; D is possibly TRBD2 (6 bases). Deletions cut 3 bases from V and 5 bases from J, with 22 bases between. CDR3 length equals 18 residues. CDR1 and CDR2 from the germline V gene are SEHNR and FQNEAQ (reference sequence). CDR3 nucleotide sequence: TGTGCCAGCAGCTTGGAGGGATGGGGGAGGCCCAATACCGGGGAGCTGTTTTTT. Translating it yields CASSLEGWGRPNTGELFF. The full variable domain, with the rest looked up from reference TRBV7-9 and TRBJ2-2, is DTGVSQNPRHKITKRGQNVTFRCDPISEHNRLYWYRQTLGQGPEFLTYFQNEAQLEKSRLLSDRFSAERPKGSFSTLEIQRTEQGDSAMYLCASSLEGWGRPNTGELFFGEGSRLTVL.

CDR3 in amino acids: CASSVTSNIGEAFF. The CDR3 DNA is TGTGCCAGCAGCGTTACGTCGAATATCGGTGAAGCTTTCTTT. V gene TRBV9 combines with J gene TRBJ1-1; D gene ambiguous. CDR1 and CDR2 from the germline V gene are SGDLS and YYNGEE. V was clipped by 2 bases and J by 7 bases, with 15 bases between them. This CDR3 comprises 14 residues.

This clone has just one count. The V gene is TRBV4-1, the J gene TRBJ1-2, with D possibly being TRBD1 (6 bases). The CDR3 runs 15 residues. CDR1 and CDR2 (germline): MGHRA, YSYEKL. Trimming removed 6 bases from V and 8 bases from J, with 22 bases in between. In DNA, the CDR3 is TGCGCCAGCAGTCGACCTACCGGGACATTCGGAGGCTACACCTTC. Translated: CASSRPTGTFGGYTF.

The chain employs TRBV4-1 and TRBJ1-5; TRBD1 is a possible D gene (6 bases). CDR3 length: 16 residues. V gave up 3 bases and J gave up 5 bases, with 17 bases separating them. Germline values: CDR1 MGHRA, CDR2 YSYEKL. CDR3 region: CASSQLQGRGDQPQHF. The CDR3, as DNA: TGCGCCAGCAGCCAGCTACAGGGCCGCGGAGATCAGCCCCAGCATTTT.

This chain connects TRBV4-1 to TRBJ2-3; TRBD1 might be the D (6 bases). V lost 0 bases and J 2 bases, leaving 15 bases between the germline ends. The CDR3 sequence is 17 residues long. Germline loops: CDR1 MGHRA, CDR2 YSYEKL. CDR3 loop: CASSQDYGPGATDTQYF. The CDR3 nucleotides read TGCGCCAGCAGCCAAGATTATGGGCCAGGGGCCACAGATACGCAGTATTTT.

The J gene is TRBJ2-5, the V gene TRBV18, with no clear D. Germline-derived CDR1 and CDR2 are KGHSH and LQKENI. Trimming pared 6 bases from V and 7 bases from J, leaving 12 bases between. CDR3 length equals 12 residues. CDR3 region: CASSEGLWTQYF. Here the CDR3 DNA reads TGTGCCAGCTCGGAAGGCCTTTGGACCCAGTACTTC.

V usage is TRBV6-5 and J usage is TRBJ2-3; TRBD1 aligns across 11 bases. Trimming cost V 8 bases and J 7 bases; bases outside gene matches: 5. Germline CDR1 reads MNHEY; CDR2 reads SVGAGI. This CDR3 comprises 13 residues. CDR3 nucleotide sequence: TGTGCCAGCGGGACAGGGGGGGCAAATACGCAGTATTTT. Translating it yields CASGTGGANTQYF.

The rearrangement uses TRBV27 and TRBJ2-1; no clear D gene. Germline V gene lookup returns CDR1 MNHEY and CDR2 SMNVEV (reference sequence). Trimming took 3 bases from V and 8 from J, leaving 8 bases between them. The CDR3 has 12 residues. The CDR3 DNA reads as TGTGCCAGCAGTTTTTACGGGTATGAGCAGTTCTTC. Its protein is CASSFYGYEQFF.

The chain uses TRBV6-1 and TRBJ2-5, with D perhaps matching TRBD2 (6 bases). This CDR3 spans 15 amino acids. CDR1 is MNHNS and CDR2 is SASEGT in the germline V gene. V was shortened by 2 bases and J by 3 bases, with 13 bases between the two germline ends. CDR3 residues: CASSETSSEEETQYF. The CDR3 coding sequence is TGTGCCAGCAGTGAAACGTCTAGCGAGGAAGAGACCCAGTACTTC.

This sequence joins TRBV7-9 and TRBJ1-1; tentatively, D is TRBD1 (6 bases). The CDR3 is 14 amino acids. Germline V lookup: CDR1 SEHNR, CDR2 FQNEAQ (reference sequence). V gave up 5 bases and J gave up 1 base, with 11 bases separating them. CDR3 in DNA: TGTGCCAGCAGCCCGAGGGGGGAGAACACTGAAGCTTTCTTT. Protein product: CASSPRGENTEAFF. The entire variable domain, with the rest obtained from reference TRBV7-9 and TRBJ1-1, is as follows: DTGVSQNPRHKITKRGQNVTFRCDPISEHNRLYWYRQTLGQGPEFLTYFQNEAQLEKSRLLSDRFSAERPKGSFSTLEIQRTEQGDSAMYLCASSPRGENTEAFFGQGTRLTVV.

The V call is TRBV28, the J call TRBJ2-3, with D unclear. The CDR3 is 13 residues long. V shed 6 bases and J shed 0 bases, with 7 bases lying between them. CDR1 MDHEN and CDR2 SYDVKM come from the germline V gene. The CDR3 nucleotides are TGTGCCAGCAGCATAGGGAGCACAGATACGCAGTATTTT. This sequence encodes CASSIGSTDTQYF.

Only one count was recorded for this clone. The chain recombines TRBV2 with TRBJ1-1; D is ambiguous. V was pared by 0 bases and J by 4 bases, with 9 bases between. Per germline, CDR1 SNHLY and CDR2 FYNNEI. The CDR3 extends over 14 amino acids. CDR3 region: CASSEALGGTEAFF. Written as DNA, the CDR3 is TGTGCCAGCAGTGAAGCGCTTGGAGGCACTGAAGCTTTCTTT.